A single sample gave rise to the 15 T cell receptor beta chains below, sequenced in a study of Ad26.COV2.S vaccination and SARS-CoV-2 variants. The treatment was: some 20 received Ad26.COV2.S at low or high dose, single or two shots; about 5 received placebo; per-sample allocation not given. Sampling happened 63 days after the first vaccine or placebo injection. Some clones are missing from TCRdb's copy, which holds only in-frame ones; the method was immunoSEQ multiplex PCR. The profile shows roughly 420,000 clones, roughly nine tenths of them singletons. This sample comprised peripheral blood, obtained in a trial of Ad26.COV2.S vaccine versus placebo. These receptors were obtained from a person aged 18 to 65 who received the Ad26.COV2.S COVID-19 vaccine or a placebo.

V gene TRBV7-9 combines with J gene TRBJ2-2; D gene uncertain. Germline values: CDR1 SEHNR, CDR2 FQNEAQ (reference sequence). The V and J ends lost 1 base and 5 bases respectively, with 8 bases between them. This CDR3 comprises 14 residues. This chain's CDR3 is CASSLGGSTGELFF. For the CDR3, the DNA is TGTGCCAGCAGCTTAGGGGGATCTACCGGGGAGCTGTTTTTT.

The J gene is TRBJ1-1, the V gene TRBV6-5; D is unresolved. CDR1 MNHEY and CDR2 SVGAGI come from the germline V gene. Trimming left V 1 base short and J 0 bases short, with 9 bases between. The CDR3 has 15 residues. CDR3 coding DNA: TGTGCCAGCAGTTACTGGGCAGGTCTGAACACTGAAGCTTTCTTT. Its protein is CASSYWAGLNTEAFF.

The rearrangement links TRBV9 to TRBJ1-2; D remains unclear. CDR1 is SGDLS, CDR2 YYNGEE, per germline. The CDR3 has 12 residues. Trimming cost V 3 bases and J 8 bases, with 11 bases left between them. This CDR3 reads CASSEPPLGYTF. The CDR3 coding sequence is TGTGCCAGCAGCGAACCCCCTCTAGGCTACACCTTC.

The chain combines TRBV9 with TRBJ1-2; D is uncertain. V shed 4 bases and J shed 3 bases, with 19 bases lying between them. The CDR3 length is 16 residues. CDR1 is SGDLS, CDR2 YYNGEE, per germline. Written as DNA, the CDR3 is TGTGCCAGCAGCCTTCGTAGTTCTGGCGCGGACTATGGCTACACCTTC. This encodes CASSLRSSGADYGYTF.

Here the CDR3 reads CASSLTSGREVAYEQYV. For the CDR3, the DNA is TGTGCCAGCAGCTTGACTAGCGGGAGGGAGGTCGCCTACGAGCAGTACGTC. The rearrangement uses TRBV7-9 and TRBJ2-7; TRBD2 aligns across 14 bases. The V gene end was trimmed by 3 bases and the J gene end by 2 bases; junction bases not matched to a gene: 6. The CDR3 contains 17 residues. Germline-derived CDR1 and CDR2 are SEHNR and FQNEAQ (reference sequence).

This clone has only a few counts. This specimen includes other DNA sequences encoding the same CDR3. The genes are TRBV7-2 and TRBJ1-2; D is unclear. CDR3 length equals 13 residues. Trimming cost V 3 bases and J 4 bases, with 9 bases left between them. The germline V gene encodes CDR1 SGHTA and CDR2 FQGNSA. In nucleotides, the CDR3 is TGTGCCAGCAGCTTGGCGGGTAGCTATGGCTACACCTTC. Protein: CASSLAGSYGYTF.

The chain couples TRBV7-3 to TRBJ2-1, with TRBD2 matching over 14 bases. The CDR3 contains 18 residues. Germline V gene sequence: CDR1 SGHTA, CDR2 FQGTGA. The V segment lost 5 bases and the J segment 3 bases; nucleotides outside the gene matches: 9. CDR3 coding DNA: TGTGCCAGCAGCGGAGCCGGGACTAGCGGGAGACACTACAATGAGCAGTTCTTC. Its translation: CASSGAGTSGRHYNEQFF.

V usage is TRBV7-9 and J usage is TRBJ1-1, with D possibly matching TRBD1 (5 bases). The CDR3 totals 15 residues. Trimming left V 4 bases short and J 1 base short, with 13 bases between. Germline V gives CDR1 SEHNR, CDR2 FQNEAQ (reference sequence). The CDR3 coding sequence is TGTGCCAGCAGCTGGTGGGGCACATCGAACACTGAAGCTTTCTTT. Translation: CASSWWGTSNTEAFF.

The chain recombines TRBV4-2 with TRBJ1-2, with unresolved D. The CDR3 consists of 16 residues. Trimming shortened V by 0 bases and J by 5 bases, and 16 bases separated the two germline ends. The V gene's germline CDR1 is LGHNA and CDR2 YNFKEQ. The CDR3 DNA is TGTGCCAGCAGCCAAGATCCCGCTCCTTTGGGTTATGGCTACACCTTC. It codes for CASSQDPAPLGYGYTF.

This chain's CDR3 is CASSPRTGRNEQFF. The CDR3 nucleotides are TGTGCCAGTAGTCCCAGGACAGGGCGGAATGAGCAGTTCTTC. This sequence joins TRBV19 and TRBJ2-1; 8 bases match TRBD1. Germline CDR1 and CDR2: LNHDA and SQIVND (reference sequence). V shed 5 bases, J shed 7 bases, and the junction held 7 bases outside the gene matches. The CDR3 is made up of 14 amino acids. Full variable domain (remainder filled in from reference TRBV19 and TRBJ2-1): DGGITQSPKYLFRKEGQNVTLSCEQNLNHDAMYWYRQDPGQGLRLIYYSQIVNDFQKGDIAEGYSVSREKKESFPLTVTSAQKNPTAFYLCASSPRTGRNEQFFGPGTRLTVL.

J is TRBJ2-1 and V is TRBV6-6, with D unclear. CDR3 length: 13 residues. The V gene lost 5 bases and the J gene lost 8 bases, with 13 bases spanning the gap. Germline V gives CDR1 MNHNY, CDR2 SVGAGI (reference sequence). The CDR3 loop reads CASSKRADYEQFF. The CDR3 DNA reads TGTGCCAGCAGTAAAAGGGCAGACTATGAGCAGTTCTTC.

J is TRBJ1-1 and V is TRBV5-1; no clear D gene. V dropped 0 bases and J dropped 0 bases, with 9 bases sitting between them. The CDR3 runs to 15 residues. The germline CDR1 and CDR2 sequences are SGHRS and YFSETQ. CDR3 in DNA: TGCGCCAGCAGCTTGGCACAGCCCGTGAACACTGAAGCTTTCTTT. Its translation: CASSLAQPVNTEAFF.

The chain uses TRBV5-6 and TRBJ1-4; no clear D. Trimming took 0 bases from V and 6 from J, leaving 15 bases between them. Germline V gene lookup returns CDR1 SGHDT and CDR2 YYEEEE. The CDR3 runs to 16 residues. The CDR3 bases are TGTGCCAGCAGCTTGGTCGATCCATTCAGCCATGAAAAACTGTTTTTT. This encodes CASSLVDPFSHEKLFF.

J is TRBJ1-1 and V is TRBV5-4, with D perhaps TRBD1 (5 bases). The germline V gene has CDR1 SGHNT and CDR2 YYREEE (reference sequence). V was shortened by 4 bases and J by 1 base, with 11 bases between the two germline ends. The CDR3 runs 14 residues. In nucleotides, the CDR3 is TGTGCCAGCAGCCGTGGGGACCGGAACACTGAAGCTTTCTTT. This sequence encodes CASSRGDRNTEAFF.

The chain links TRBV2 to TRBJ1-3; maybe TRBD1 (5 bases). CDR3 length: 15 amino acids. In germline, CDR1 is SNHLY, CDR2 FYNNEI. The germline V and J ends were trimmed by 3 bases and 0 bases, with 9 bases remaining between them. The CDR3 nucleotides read TGTGCCAGCAGTGAGTTGGGGGACTCTGGAAACACCATATATTTT. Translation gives CASSELGDSGNTIYF.